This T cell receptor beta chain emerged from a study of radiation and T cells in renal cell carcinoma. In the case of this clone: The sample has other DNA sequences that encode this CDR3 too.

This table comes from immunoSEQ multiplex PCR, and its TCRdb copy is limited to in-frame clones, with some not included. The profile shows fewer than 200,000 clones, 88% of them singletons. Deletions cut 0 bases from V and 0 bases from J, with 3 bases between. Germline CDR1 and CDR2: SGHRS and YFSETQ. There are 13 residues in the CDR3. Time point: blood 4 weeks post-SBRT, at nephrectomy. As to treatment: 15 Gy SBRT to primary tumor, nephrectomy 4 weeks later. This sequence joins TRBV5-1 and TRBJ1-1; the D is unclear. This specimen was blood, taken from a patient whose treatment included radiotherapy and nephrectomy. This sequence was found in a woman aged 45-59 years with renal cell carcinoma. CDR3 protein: CASSLEMNTEAFF. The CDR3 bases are TGCGCCAGCAGCTTGGAGATGAACACTGAAGCTTTCTTT.